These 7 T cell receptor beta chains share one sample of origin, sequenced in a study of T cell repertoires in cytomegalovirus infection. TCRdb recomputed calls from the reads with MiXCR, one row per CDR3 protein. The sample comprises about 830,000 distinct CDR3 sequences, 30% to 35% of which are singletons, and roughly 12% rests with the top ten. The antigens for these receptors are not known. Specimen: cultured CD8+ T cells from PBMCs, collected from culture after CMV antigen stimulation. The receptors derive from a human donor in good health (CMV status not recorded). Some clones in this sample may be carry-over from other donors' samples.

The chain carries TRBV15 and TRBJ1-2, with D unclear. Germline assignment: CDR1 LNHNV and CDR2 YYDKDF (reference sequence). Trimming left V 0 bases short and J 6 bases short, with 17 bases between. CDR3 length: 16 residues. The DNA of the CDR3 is TGTGCCACCAGCAGAGATCGACAAAGGGCCATCGATGGCTACACCTTC. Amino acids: CATSRDRQRAIDGYTF.

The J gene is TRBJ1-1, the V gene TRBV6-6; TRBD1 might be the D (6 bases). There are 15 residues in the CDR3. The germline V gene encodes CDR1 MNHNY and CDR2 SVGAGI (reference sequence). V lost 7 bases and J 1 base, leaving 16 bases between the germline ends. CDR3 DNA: TGTGCCAGCATCACCCCCCGGGGGGCGAACACTGAAGCTTTCTTT. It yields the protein CASITPRGANTEAFF.

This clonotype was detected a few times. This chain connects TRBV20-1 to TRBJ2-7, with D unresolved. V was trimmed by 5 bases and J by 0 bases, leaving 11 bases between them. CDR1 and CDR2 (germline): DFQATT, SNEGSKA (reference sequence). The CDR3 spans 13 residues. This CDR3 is CSAADQSSYEQYV. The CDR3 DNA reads TGCAGTGCTGCTGACCAGAGCTCCTACGAGCAGTACGTC.

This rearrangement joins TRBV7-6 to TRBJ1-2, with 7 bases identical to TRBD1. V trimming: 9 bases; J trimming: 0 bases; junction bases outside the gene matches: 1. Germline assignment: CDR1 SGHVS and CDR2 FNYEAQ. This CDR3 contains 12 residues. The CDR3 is CASGQANYGYTF. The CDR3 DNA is TGTGCCAGTGGACAGGCTAACTATGGCTACACCTTC.

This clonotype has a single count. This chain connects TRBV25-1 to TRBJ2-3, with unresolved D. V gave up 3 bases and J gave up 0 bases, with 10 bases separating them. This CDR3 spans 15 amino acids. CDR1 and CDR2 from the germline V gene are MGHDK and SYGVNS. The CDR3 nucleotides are TGTGCCAGCAGTGATTACGAATCTAGCACAGATACGCAGTATTTT. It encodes CASSDYESSTDTQYF. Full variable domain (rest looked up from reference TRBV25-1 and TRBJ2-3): EADIYQTPRYLVIGTGKKITLECSQTMGHDKMYWYQQDPGMELHLIHYSYGVNSTEKGDLSSESTVSRIRTEHFPLTLESARPSHTSQYLCASSDYESSTDTQYFGPGTRLTVL.

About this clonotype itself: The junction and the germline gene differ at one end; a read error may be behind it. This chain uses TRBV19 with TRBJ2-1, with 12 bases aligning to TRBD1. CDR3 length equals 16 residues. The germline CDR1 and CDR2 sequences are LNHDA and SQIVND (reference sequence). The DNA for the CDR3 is TGTGTCAGTAGTACGGGGACAGGGGGCCGCTACAATGAGCAGTTCTTC. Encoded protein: CVSSTGTGGRYNEQFF.

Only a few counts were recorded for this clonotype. The chain's CDR3 is CASSLGPLTGELFF. The DNA for the CDR3 is TGTGCCAGCAGCTTGGGACCTTTGACCGGGGAGCTGTTTTTT. This chain connects TRBV11-2 to TRBJ2-2; D may match TRBD1 or TRBD2 (5 bases each). Per germline, CDR1 SGHAT and CDR2 FQNNGV. CDR3 length equals 14 residues. V lost 3 bases and J 5 bases, leaving 10 bases between the germline ends.